Below, 28 T cell receptor beta chains from the same sample are listed, as sequenced in a study of blood T cell repertoires in COVID-19. TCRdb keeps only in-frame clones here, not all; method: immunoSEQ multiplex PCR. There are 250,000 or so clones in the sample; about 80% occur only once, and around 3.6% lies in the top ten. Sample: PBMCs or T cells enriched from blood (not recorded which). The receptors here all came from a middle-aged man who had recovered from COVID-19.

The chain employs TRBV7-8 and TRBJ1-5; D not certain. The CDR3 length is 15 residues. The V gene's germline CDR1 is SGHVS and CDR2 FQNEAQ. The V gene lost 0 bases and the J gene lost 6 bases, with 12 bases spanning the gap. CDR3 bases: TGTGCCAGCAGCTTAGCTGTCTCAGGCTCTCAGCCCCAGCATTTT. Amino acids: CASSLAVSGSQPQHF.

V usage is TRBV9 and J usage is TRBJ2-1, with D hard to call. CDR1 is SGDLS and CDR2 is YYNGEE in the germline V gene. Trimming left V 3 bases short and J 6 bases short, with 13 bases between. This CDR3 is built from 14 residues. The CDR3 region has the DNA TGTGCCAGCAGCGCCTCAGGCGTTGTCAATGAGCAGTTCTTC. This encodes CASSASGVVNEQFF.

In nucleotides, the CDR3 is TGTGCCAGCAGCCGCGTGGTCAGGGAAGCAAACACCATATATTTT. It is translated as CASSRVVREANTIYF. The V and J genes are TRBV7-2 and TRBJ1-3; D might be TRBD1 (5 bases). The V gene lost 5 bases and the J gene lost 6 bases, with 17 bases spanning the gap. The CDR3 contains 15 residues. Germline V CDR1 and CDR2: SGHTA, FQGNSA.

The chain carries TRBV11-1 and TRBJ2-1; 8 nucleotides align to TRBD1. The V gene's germline CDR1 is SGHAT and CDR2 FQDESV (reference sequence). Trimming removed 6 bases from V and 2 bases from J; junction bases left unmatched: 6. The length of the CDR3 is 15 residues. This chain's CDR3 is CASSPRGRPYNEQFF. In nucleotides, the CDR3 is TGTGCCAGCAGTCCCAGGGGGCGACCCTACAATGAGCAGTTCTTC.

The J gene is TRBJ1-5, the V gene TRBV10-3; perhaps TRBD1 as D (6 bases). The CDR3 extends over 16 amino acids. Between the trimmed V and J ends, which lost 0 bases and 1 base, there was a span of 10 bases. CDR1 is ENHRY and CDR2 is SYGVKD in the germline V gene. The CDR3 here is CAISESKTGSNQPQHF. The CDR3 DNA sequence: TGTGCCATCAGTGAGTCCAAGACAGGAAGCAATCAGCCCCAGCATTTT.

The chain carries TRBV29-1 and TRBJ2-2, with TRBD2 matching over 8 bases. Germline CDR1 reads SQVTM; CDR2 reads ANQGSEA. The CDR3 extends over 14 amino acids. Losses at the gene ends were 4 bases for V and 4 bases for J; bases not matched to a gene: 5. CDR3 nucleotides: TGCAGCGTTGCCCTCGGGGGGGCCACCGGGGAGCTGTTTTTT. Translated, it gives CSVALGGATGELFF.

This rearrangement joins TRBV6-4 to TRBJ2-5; D possibly corresponds to TRBD2 (5 bases). The CDR3 has 14 residues. Trimming removed 6 bases at V and 3 bases at J, with 14 bases between. Per germline, CDR1 MRHNA and CDR2 SNTAGT. This CDR3 reads CASRAPRGKETQYF. DNA for the CDR3: TGTGCCAGCAGAGCCCCCCGGGGTAAAGAGACCCAGTACTTC.

The chain uses TRBV27 and TRBJ1-2; TRBD1 matches at 11 bases. Germline assignment: CDR1 MNHEY and CDR2 SMNVEV (reference sequence). The CDR3 covers 13 residues. The J segment lost 7 bases and the V segment lost 4 bases, leaving 2 bases of the junction unmatched. The CDR3 is CASSWDRGGGYTF. The DNA for the CDR3 is TGTGCCAGCAGTTGGGACAGGGGGGGTGGCTACACCTTC.

This chain links TRBV5-4 with TRBJ2-7; the match to TRBD1 covers 7 bases. The germline V gene encodes CDR1 SGHNT and CDR2 YYREEE (reference sequence). The V gene end was trimmed by 4 bases and the J gene end by 1 base; junction bases not matched to a gene: 5. This CDR3 has 14 residues. The CDR3 region is CASSKQTGSYEQYF. The DNA of the CDR3 is TGTGCCAGCAGCAAGCAGACAGGGTCCTACGAGCAGTACTTC.

The chain is built from TRBV5-4 and TRBJ2-7, with 14 positions matching TRBD2. Germline loops: CDR1 SGHNT, CDR2 YYREEE (reference sequence). The CDR3 has 18 amino acids. J gave up 2 bases and V 4 bases, and 11 bases lay outside the gene matches. The CDR3 DNA is TGTGCCAGCAGCCCATCTCCGGGACTAGCGGGGGCAACCTACGAGCAGTACTTC. Translation gives CASSPSPGLAGATYEQYF.

This clone was seen only once. The chain uses TRBV7-9 and TRBJ1-4; 7 positions agree with TRBD1. Germline CDR1 reads SEHNR; CDR2 reads FQNEAQ (reference sequence). The V gene end was trimmed by 6 bases and the J gene end by 3 bases; junction bases not matched to a gene: 10. The CDR3 consists of 16 residues. CDR3 sequence reads: CASSRGGAVSNEKLFF. The CDR3 bases are TGTGCCAGCAGTCGAGGGGGCGCGGTTTCTAATGAAAAACTGTTTTTT. Looking up the rest from reference TRBV7-9 and TRBJ1-4 gives the full variable domain: DTGVSQNPRHKITKRGQNVTFRCDPISEHNRLYWYRQTLGQGPEFLTYFQNEAQLEKSRLLSDRFSAERPKGSFSTLEIQRTEQGDSAMYLCASSRGGAVSNEKLFFGSGTQLSVL.

The chain has TRBV5-6 and TRBJ1-2; TRBD1 might be the D (6 bases). The length of the CDR3 is 13 residues. Germline V gene data show CDR1 as SGHDT and CDR2 as YYEEEE. V was clipped by 0 bases and J by 7 bases, with 10 bases between them. In DNA, the CDR3 is TGTGCCAGCAGCTTGGCAGGGGCTGGTGGCTACACCTTC. It is translated as CASSLAGAGGYTF.

V gene TRBV18 combines with J gene TRBJ1-4, with TRBD1 matching over 9 bases. Germline lookup yields CDR1 KGHSH and CDR2 LQKENI. CDR3 length: 15 amino acids. V was pared by 2 bases and J by 8 bases, with 6 bases of the junction left unmatched. The DNA for the CDR3 is TGTGCCAGCTCACCAACTACAGGGGGCGGAGAAAAACTGTTTTTT. Translated, it gives CASSPTTGGGEKLFF.

The CDR3 region has the DNA TGTGCCAGCAGCCAAGGGTGGGGGGGAGATGGCTACACCTTC. Translation: CASSQGWGGDGYTF. The genes are TRBV4-2 and TRBJ1-2; D might be TRBD1 (5 bases). CDR3 length equals 14 residues. V shed 1 base and J shed 6 bases, with 12 bases lying between them. CDR1 and CDR2 from the germline V gene are LGHNA and YNFKEQ.

The chain carries TRBV6-5 and TRBJ1-2, with 9 nucleotides matching TRBD1. CDR3 length: 14 residues. The germline V gene has CDR1 MNHEY and CDR2 SVGAGI. Trimming at V came to 5 bases and at J to 6 bases, leaving 7 bases not matched to a gene. CDR3 loop: CASSTPGQGHGYTF. CDR3 DNA: TGTGCCAGCAGTACACCGGGACAGGGACATGGCTACACCTTC.

CDR3 nucleotide sequence: TGCGCCAGCAGCTTGGGGGAGGAGACAGATACGCAGTATTTT. Its translation is CASSLGEETDTQYF. V is TRBV5-1 and J is TRBJ2-3, with TRBD2 as a possible D gene (6 bases). CDR1 and CDR2 (germline): SGHRS, YFSETQ. CDR3 length: 14 amino acids. Trimming removed 0 bases at V and 3 bases at J, with 8 bases between.

The chain carries TRBV2 and TRBJ2-7, with 9 positions matching TRBD1. This CDR3 contains 13 residues. Germline loops: CDR1 SNHLY, CDR2 FYNNEI. The V gene end was trimmed by 5 bases and the J gene end by 5 bases; junction bases not matched to a gene: 4. The CDR3 region is CASSSGQGNEQYF. For the CDR3, the DNA is TGTGCCAGCAGTTCGGGACAGGGTAACGAGCAGTACTTC.

In its sample, this clone was seen a few times. The genes are TRBV7-3 and TRBJ2-3; 10 bases align to TRBD2. V shed 0 bases, J shed 5 bases, and the junction held 5 bases outside the gene matches. Germline V gene lookup returns CDR1 SGHTA and CDR2 FQGTGA. The CDR3 spans 16 residues. This CDR3 is CASSLTPSGGEDTQYF. CDR3 bases: TGTGCCAGCAGCTTAACCCCCAGCGGGGGGGAAGATACGCAGTATTTT.

This chain links TRBV11-3 with TRBJ2-7, with 11 bases that match TRBD2. This CDR3 is built from 16 residues. Germline CDR1 reads SGHNT; CDR2 reads YENEEA. V trimming: 5 bases; J trimming: 3 bases; junction bases outside the gene matches: 9. CDR3 in amino acids: CASSPPGTSGLYEQYF. The DNA of the CDR3 is TGTGCCAGCAGCCCTCCGGGGACTAGCGGCCTCTACGAGCAGTACTTC.

The chain uses TRBV2 and TRBJ2-5; 12 bases align to TRBD2. The germline V gene has CDR1 SNHLY and CDR2 FYNNEI. The CDR3 consists of 14 residues. The V and J ends lost 5 bases and 5 bases, in that order; junction bases with no gene match: 3. CDR3 coding DNA: TGTGCCAGCAGTACTACTAGCGGGGGGGAGACCCAGTACTTC. Residues: CASSTTSGGETQYF.

V usage is TRBV7-9 and J usage is TRBJ2-7; 15 bases line up with TRBD2. Looked up from germline, CDR1 is SEHNR and CDR2 is FQNEAQ (reference sequence). CDR3 size: 18 residues. J lost 6 bases, V lost 5 bases, and 14 bases had no gene match. The CDR3 nucleotides are TGTGCCAGCAGCCCGGGACTAGCGGGAGGAGGCTGGTCGGGCGAGCAGTACTTC. As protein: CASSPGLAGGGWSGEQYF.

Only a few counts were recorded for this clone. J is TRBJ1-2 and V is TRBV11-2, with 10 bases fitting TRBD1. Germline V CDR1 and CDR2: SGHAT, FQNNGV. With V trimmed by 5 bases and J by 7 bases, 10 bases remained unmatched. This CDR3 has 15 amino acids. The CDR3 coding sequence is TGTGCCAGCAGCCCGCGACAGGGGGCGTTAAGTGGCTACACCTTC. This encodes CASSPRQGALSGYTF.

The chain combines TRBV19 with TRBJ1-4, with 7 bases matching TRBD1. V trimming: 2 bases; J trimming: 0 bases; junction bases outside the gene matches: 3. The CDR3 totals 16 residues. Germline-derived CDR1 and CDR2 are LNHDA and SQIVND (reference sequence). CDR3 amino acids: CASSIRGTATNEKLFF. CDR3 sequence (DNA): TGTGCCAGTAGTATAAGGGGGACAGCAACTAATGAAAAACTGTTTTTT.

The chain joins TRBV9 to TRBJ2-3; 9 positions match TRBD1. Looked up from germline, CDR1 is SGDLS and CDR2 is YYNGEE. The CDR3 length is 15 residues. Trimming removed 4 bases from V and 3 bases from J; junction bases left unmatched: 6. The CDR3 DNA reads as TGTGCCAGCAGCTGGGAGGGACAGGGAACAGATACGCAGTATTTT. Its translation: CASSWEGQGTDTQYF.

This chain uses TRBV29-1 with TRBJ2-5; weak D call: TRBD1 (5 bases). The V and J ends lost 6 bases and 1 base respectively, with 12 bases between them. This CDR3 is 13 amino acids long. Per germline, CDR1 SQVTM and CDR2 ANQGSEA. The CDR3: CSVAMDTQETQYF. The CDR3 DNA reads TGCAGCGTAGCCATGGACACCCAAGAGACCCAGTACTTC.

The chain joins TRBV18 to TRBJ1-1; weak D call: TRBD1 (5 bases). The CDR3 is made up of 15 amino acids. Deletions cut 3 bases from V and 0 bases from J, with 11 bases between. Germline V gene sequence: CDR1 KGHSH, CDR2 LQKENI. CDR3 in DNA: TGTGCCAGCTCACCTAGACAGCTCATGAACACTGAAGCTTTCTTT. Its translation is CASSPRQLMNTEAFF.

This clone was picked up one time. The chain uses TRBV5-1 and TRBJ2-1, with 8 bases identical to TRBD1. V lost 4 bases and J lost 10; bases outside the gene matches: 13. The CDR3 is made up of 15 amino acids. Germline V gene sequence: CDR1 SGHRS, CDR2 YFSETQ. Here the CDR3 reads CASSPGQGPAHEQFF. The CDR3, as DNA: TGCGCCAGCAGCCCTGGACAGGGACCAGCGCACGAGCAGTTCTTC.

The chain employs TRBV5-8 and TRBJ1-1; 9 bases are shared with TRBD1. Trimming cost V 4 bases and J 8 bases; bases outside gene matches: 12. The CDR3 totals 15 residues. In germline, CDR1 is SGHTS, CDR2 YDEGEE. The CDR3 sequence is CASSLELQGAPEAFF. In nucleotides, the CDR3 is TGTGCCAGCAGCCTTGAGCTACAGGGGGCCCCCGAAGCTTTCTTT. The full variable domain, rest sourced from reference TRBV5-8 and TRBJ1-1, is EAGVTQSPTHLIKTRGQQATLRCSPISGHTSVYWYQQALGLGLQFLLWYDEGEERNRGNFPPRFSGRQFPNYSSELNVNALELEDSALYLCASSLELQGAPEAFFGQGTRLTVV.